This is a list of T cell receptor beta chains from one sample in a study of regulatory T cells in long-lasting Graves disease. TCRdb reprocessed the multiplex PCR reads with MiXCR, giving one entry per CDR3 protein. Of 300,000 to 400,000 distinct CDR3 sequences in the sample, over 15% were seen once. The same sample was also used in a study of T cells in Graves' hyperthyroidism and ophthalmopathy.

The sample here was peripheral blood mononuclear cells (PBMCs), taken at new diagnosis, from a patient treated with antithyroid drugs. These receptors came from a man aged 35 to 55 with Graves disease. Each CDR3 is given with its conserved first and last residue. The D gene is left open where the match is weak. Size tells how often a clone was seen (once, few, many) or the class of an expanded clone, and some rows leave it out.

D gene: -; V gene: TRBV10-3; clone size: few; J gene: TRBJ2-2; CDR3 protein: CAIARGGANTGELFF
D gene: TRBD1; V gene: TRBV20-1; clone size: -; J gene: TRBJ1-5; CDR3 protein: CSARDFAGGDQPQHF
D gene: -; V gene: TRBV28; clone size: many; J gene: TRBJ1-5; CDR3 protein: CASTTNGASNQPQHF
D gene: -; V gene: TRBV5-1; clone size: few; J gene: TRBJ2-1; CDR3 protein: CASSLFGDPGGEQFF
D gene: -; V gene: TRBV20-1; clone size: few; J gene: TRBJ1-1; CDR3 protein: CSVMMNTEAFF
D gene: TRBD2; V gene: TRBV7-9; clone size: many; J gene: TRBJ2-2; CDR3 protein: CASSLDGRTGELFF
D gene: -; V gene: TRBV6-1; clone size: few; J gene: TRBJ1-4; CDR3 protein: CASKMGSAEKLFF
D gene: -; V gene: TRBV20-1; clone size: -; J gene: TRBJ2-5; CDR3 protein: CSGVGGSETQYF
D gene: -; V gene: TRBV7-2; clone size: -; J gene: TRBJ1-6; CDR3 protein: CASSLGLSLSSPLHF
D gene: -; V gene: TRBV2; clone size: -; J gene: TRBJ2-5; CDR3 protein: CASSAPGGGPGKTQYF